This T cell receptor (beta chain) was captured in a study of blood T cell repertoires in COVID-19. About the study: Italy, Spain and the United States were the sources of the convalescent and acute COVID-19 samples. T cells, B-cell-depleted T cells, or PBMCs supplied cDNA or gDNA.

The CDR3 runs 14 residues. Germline CDR1 reads SNHLY; CDR2 reads FYNNEI. V was shortened by 5 bases and J by 2 bases, with 12 bases between the two germline ends. Authors' methods: The authors estimated nucleated cell counts from reference gene primer amplification. Here immunoSEQ multiplex PCR was the method, and the copy in TCRdb shows in-frame clones only, minus some. The V and J calls and clone size come from that table; D and trimming were worked out from the DNA. This table has about 45,000 clones, 70% to 80% appearing once. This receptor was obtained from a man between 65 and 80 years old with acute or convalescent COVID-19. The sequenced material came from peripheral blood. The rearrangement joins TRBV2 to TRBJ2-5; the D gene is possibly TRBD1 (6 bases). CDR3: CASSRTELQETQYF. The CDR3 coding sequence is TGTGCCAGCAGTCGGACAGAACTTCAAGAGACCCAGTACTTC.